This T cell receptor (beta chain) was found in a study of OX40 agonist ivuxolimab in advanced cancers. Study-wide context: Ivuxolimab was an agonistic, fully human IgG2 monoclonal antibody directed against OX40 (CD134), a costimulatory receptor. Intravenous ivuxolimab was administered to patients every 2 weeks at six dose levels: 0.01, 0.1, 0.3, 1.5, 3 and 10 mg/kg. Of the approximately 54 dose-escalation patients, hepatocellular carcinoma was present in about 20, melanoma in some 15, renal cell carcinoma in 9 and head and neck cancer in 9. In the dose-escalation cohort, more than 75% of patients were male, and the mean age was around 60 years, with a range of roughly 20 to 80. Patients were allowed to have had prior anti-PD-1, anti-PD-L1 or anti-CTLA-4 therapy, and around two fifths of the dose-escalation patients had been treated with checkpoint inhibitors. Partial responses were achieved by three dose-escalation patients, of whom one had hepatocellular carcinoma and two had cutaneous melanoma. Peripheral TCRbeta sequencing aimed to test whether ivuxolimab altered TCR sequence diversity and caused clonal T-cell expansion. The paper describes the monotherapy dose-escalation part (N ≈ 52 patients) of the phase I trial of ivuxolimab.

Concerning this clone itself: Its antigen specificity is not known. The sample holds no much larger clone one base away, and base qualities are not on file.

The CDR3 sequence holds 15 residues, the cysteine and phenylalanine included. The kept DNA is CDR3 alone, 45 bases in frame from the first base. CDR1 and CDR2 (MRHNA, SNTAGT) derive from the germline V gene. Here V drops 5 bases and J drops 8 bases, and the junction holds 11 bases not matched to any gene. The trial excluded patients who had a history of autoimmune disease or were on systemic immunosuppression. In every dose cohort, peripheral blood was drawn for TCR sequencing at baseline, cycle 4 day 1, and cycle 7 day 1. Samples came from an open-label, multicenter, first-in-human phase I dose-escalation trial of ivuxolimab. Adults with locally advanced or metastatic melanoma, renal cell carcinoma, hepatocellular carcinoma or head and neck squamous cell carcinoma were enrolled in the trial. Before TCR sequencing, CD4+ and CD8+ T cells were separately sorted from peripheral blood. Genomic DNA was extracted from sorted cells for sequencing of the TCRbeta CDR3 region. TCRbeta CDR3 regions were sequenced using the immunoSEQ Assay. The immuneACCESS repertoire file appears here via TCRdb, limited to in-frame rearrangements. These files lack a portion of the clones; in checked studies, under half of the deficit traces to unresolved V genes, and the cause of the others is not known. The sample table lists around 26,000 clones, roughly 86% of them with a count of one. The ten largest clonotypes hold 20% to 25% of the sample.

Here is what the overall study found, with its caveats: The antigen specificity of the clonally expanded peripheral T cells was not determined. In the 0.1-3.0 mg/kg groups, partial responders were among the patients with the lowest normalized peripheral clonal expansion, particularly in CD8+ T cells. At doses from 0.1 to 3.0 mg/kg, clonal expansion was seen in both CD4+ and CD8+ blood T cells between baseline and week 6. On average, CD8+ T cells showed more expanded clones than CD4+ T cells after ivuxolimab. Low levels of normalized T-cell clonal expansion were also seen in some patients who did not respond.

The sequence joins TRBV6-4 to TRBJ2-1; the central 8 bases match TRBD2. The clonotype originates from an adult with an advanced solid tumor such as melanoma, head and neck, liver or kidney cancer. The sequences come from CD4+ or CD8+ T cells sorted from blood, collected in a trial of the OX40 agonist ivuxolimab. This receptor has the CDR3 CASSKEAGEGDEQFF. The DNA sequence is as follows: TGTGCCAGCAGTAAGGAAGCGGGAGAAGGTGATGAGCAGTTCTTC.